One T cell receptor (beta chain) is described in this entry. The entry originates in a study of technical replicates of blood from a handful of donors. Sequenced by immunoSEQ multiplex PCR; TCRdb stores in-frame clones only, minus some. Among 9,500 to 15,000 clones listed, 90% to 95% were seen once. Trimming pared 7 bases from V and 3 bases from J, leaving 10 bases between. CDR1 and CDR2 (germline): SEHNR, FQNEAQ (reference sequence). The CDR3 consists of 12 residues. The clonotype comes from a human donor in good health. The genes are TRBV7-9 and TRBJ2-7; D remains unclear. The material sequenced was PBMCs. The CDR3 reads CASTTPGYEQYF. DNA of the CDR3: TGTGCCAGCACCACTCCCGGCTACGAGCAGTACTTC.